These 25 T cell receptor beta chains were sequenced from one sample in a study of CD8+ T cells in alopecia areata. Sequencing templates came from extracted RNA that was reverse transcribed into cDNA. Sequenced by immunoSEQ multiplex PCR; TCRdb stores in-frame clones only, minus some. This table has over 150,000 clones, over 45% appearing once. Treatment of the sample: oral pan-JAK inhibitor, 5-10 mg twice daily. The sample here was CD4+ T cells sorted from blood, taken at week 24, from a patient treated with tofacitinib. These receptor sequences come from a human donor with alopecia areata.

The chain has TRBV7-2 and TRBJ2-1, with TRBD2 as a possible D gene (5 bases). Trimming stripped 3 bases from V and 7 bases from J, with 10 bases between. There are 13 residues in the CDR3. Germline CDR1 SGHTA, CDR2 FQGNSA. CDR3 in DNA: TGTGCCAGCAGCTTCGGAGGTCGTAATGAGCAGTTCTTC. Translating it yields CASSFGGRNEQFF.

The chain is built from TRBV27 and TRBJ1-5; 7 bases line up with TRBD1. Germline V CDR1 and CDR2: MNHEY, SMNVEV (reference sequence). This CDR3 region has 13 residues. The V segment lost 6 bases and the J segment 9 bases; nucleotides outside the gene matches: 8. The CDR3 loop reads CASRKQGRGPQHF. Written as DNA, the CDR3 is TGTGCCAGCAGAAAACAGGGGCGTGGGCCCCAGCATTTT.

The rearrangement uses TRBV5-4 and TRBJ2-3; D is unresolved. The CDR3 is 13 amino acids. Between the trimmed V and J ends, which lost 4 bases and 2 bases, there was a span of 8 bases. From germline, CDR1 is SGHNT and CDR2 YYREEE (reference sequence). For the CDR3, the DNA is TGTGCCAGCAGCGACCGCTACACAGATACGCAGTATTTT. Amino acid sequence: CASSDRYTDTQYF.

The V call is TRBV29-1, the J call TRBJ2-3, with D perhaps TRBD1 (5 bases). CDR3 size: 15 residues. Germline CDR1 is SQVTM and CDR2 is ANQGSEA. Trimming removed 6 bases at V and 1 base at J, with 17 bases between. Here the CDR3 reads CSVETAPFGTDTQYF. The CDR3 region has the DNA TGCAGCGTGGAGACAGCACCCTTTGGCACAGATACGCAGTATTTT.

This chain joins TRBV5-4 and TRBJ1-1; D is unresolved. The V end was cut by 0 bases, the J end by 2 bases, with 8 bases between. This CDR3 has 14 amino acids. Per the germline V gene, CDR1 is SGHNT and CDR2 is YYREEE (reference sequence). The CDR3 DNA follows: TGTGCCAGCAGCTTGGTCGGGAGTAACACTGAAGCTTTCTTT. The encoded protein is CASSLVGSNTEAFF.

A few counts support this clone. The rearrangement joins TRBV2 to TRBJ2-6; maybe TRBD1 (6 bases). Trimming left V 5 bases short and J 4 bases short, with 15 bases between. The CDR3 covers 16 residues. In germline, CDR1 is SNHLY, CDR2 FYNNEI. CDR3 sequence reads: CASSYETGRGANVLTF. The CDR3 coding sequence is TGTGCCAGCAGTTACGAAACAGGGCGAGGGGCCAACGTCCTGACTTTC.

This clone appeared a single time. The rearrangement joins TRBV30 to TRBJ1-3, with D possibly being TRBD1 (5 bases). The CDR3 loop spans 15 amino acids. Germline CDR1 and CDR2: GTSNPN and SVGIG (reference sequence). The ends were cut back, 2 bases at V and 0 bases at J, with 11 bases in the middle. The CDR3, as DNA: TGTGCCTGGAGTATAGGTACAGGCTCTGGAAACACCATATATTTT. It encodes CAWSIGTGSGNTIYF.

This chain connects TRBV9 to TRBJ2-1, with D possibly being TRBD1 or TRBD2 (5 bases each). The CDR3 contains 15 residues. Trimming stripped 2 bases from V and 6 bases from J, with 15 bases between. Germline lookup yields CDR1 SGDLS and CDR2 YYNGEE. CDR3 region: CASSVTGGFGNEQFF. Written as DNA, the CDR3 is TGTGCCAGCAGCGTCACAGGAGGATTCGGCAATGAGCAGTTCTTC.

This chain uses TRBV13 with TRBJ1-1; a possible D gene is TRBD1 (6 bases). The CDR3 sequence is 17 residues long. Germline loops: CDR1 PRHDT, CDR2 FYEKMQ (reference sequence). Trimming shortened V by 3 bases and J by 0 bases, and 17 bases separated the two germline ends. CDR3 DNA sequence: TGTGCCAGCAGCTTGGTGCAGGGGACGTTATTGAACACTGAAGCTTTCTTT. Protein: CASSLVQGTLLNTEAFF.

The V call is TRBV4-1, the J call TRBJ2-3, with a tentative D call TRBD1 (6 bases). V was pared by 4 bases and J by 2 bases, with 13 bases between. CDR3 length equals 15 residues. Germline lookup yields CDR1 MGHRA and CDR2 YSYEKL. The CDR3 DNA reads as TGCGCCAGCAGCCCGGACAGTCGAGTCACAGATACGCAGTATTTT. Translating gives CASSPDSRVTDTQYF.

Only a few counts were recorded for this clone. V usage is TRBV5-4 and J usage is TRBJ2-7; a possible D gene is TRBD2 (6 bases). V was clipped by 1 base and J by 7 bases, with 18 bases between them. CDR3 length: 15 amino acids. Germline CDR1 is SGHNT and CDR2 is YYREEE (reference sequence). DNA for the CDR3: TGTGCCAGCAGCTTGTCTTTGGCGGGATTACCGGAGCAGTACTTC. It yields the protein CASSLSLAGLPEQYF.

This chain connects TRBV5-1 to TRBJ2-5, with 8 bases that match TRBD2. From germline, CDR1 is SGHRS and CDR2 YFSETQ. The V segment lost 1 base and the J segment 4 bases; nucleotides outside the gene matches: 6. This CDR3 is built from 15 residues. CDR3 region: CASSLTRGVGETQYF. Written as DNA, the CDR3 is TGCGCCAGCAGCTTGACGCGGGGGGTTGGAGAGACCCAGTACTTC. Full variable domain (missing parts from reference TRBV5-1 and TRBJ2-5): KAGVTQTPRYLIKTRGQQVTLSCSPISGHRSVSWYQQTPGQGLQFLFEYFSETQRNKGNFPGRFSGRQFSNSRSEMNVSTLELGDSALYLCASSLTRGVGETQYFGPGTRLLVL.

The J gene is TRBJ2-4, the V gene TRBV2, with D perhaps TRBD2 (6 bases). The germline V and J ends were trimmed by 2 bases and 7 bases, with 12 bases remaining between them. Germline V gives CDR1 SNHLY, CDR2 FYNNEI. This CDR3 is 14 amino acids long. The CDR3 sequence: CASSEFLRDNIQYF. CDR3 nucleotides: TGTGCCAGCAGTGAATTTCTGCGGGACAACATTCAGTACTTC. Combining the CDR3 with reference TRBV2 and TRBJ2-4 gives the whole variable domain EPEVTQTPSHQVTQMGQEVILRCVPISNHLYFYWYRQILGQKVEFLVSFYNNEISEKSEIFDDQFSVERPDGSNFTLKIRSTKLEDSAMYFCASSEFLRDNIQYFGAGTRLSVL.

The V gene is TRBV5-4, the J gene TRBJ2-3; tentatively, D is TRBD2 (6 bases). Germline CDR1 reads SGHNT; CDR2 reads YYREEE (reference sequence). The CDR3 runs to 18 residues. V lost 0 bases and J 0 bases, leaving 17 bases between the germline ends. CDR3 region: CASSLARSTGTSTDTQYF. The DNA for the CDR3 is TGTGCCAGCAGCTTGGCCCGCTCTACCGGGACTAGCACAGATACGCAGTATTTT.

The sample holds a few counts of this clone. The chain recombines TRBV10-3 with TRBJ1-1, with D unclear. The CDR3 length is 15 residues. V was clipped by 1 base and J by 10 bases, with 19 bases between them. The germline CDR1 and CDR2 sequences are ENHRY and SYGVKD. Here the CDR3 DNA reads TGTGCCATCAGTGAGTTCCCCCGTCAGAGGCCGGGAGCTTTCTTT. Its protein is CAISEFPRQRPGAFF.

The CDR3 protein is CASRTGSYEQFF. Written as DNA, the CDR3 is TGTGCCAGCAGGACAGGGTCATATGAGCAGTTCTTC. This chain joins TRBV2 and TRBJ2-1; the match to TRBD1 covers 7 bases. This CDR3 comprises 12 residues. V was clipped by 6 bases and J by 8 bases; unmatched bases: 4. Germline lookup yields CDR1 SNHLY and CDR2 FYNNEI.

The rearrangement links TRBV30 to TRBJ2-2; 12 bases align to TRBD1. CDR3 size: 15 residues. Germline V gives CDR1 GTSNPN, CDR2 SVGIG (reference sequence). V lost 5 bases to trimming and J lost 6 bases; unmatched junction nucleotides: 7. CDR3 sequence: CAWLPGQGASGELFF. The DNA for the CDR3 is TGTGCCTGGTTACCGGGACAGGGGGCATCCGGGGAGCTGTTTTTT.

This sequence joins TRBV29-1 and TRBJ2-3; D unclear. CDR3 length: 13 amino acids. Trimming took 7 bases from V and 0 from J, leaving 11 bases between them. Germline V gene sequence: CDR1 SQVTM, CDR2 ANQGSEA. The chain's CDR3 is CSAETGSTDTQYF. CDR3 sequence (DNA): TGCAGCGCCGAGACTGGTAGCACAGATACGCAGTATTTT.

The genes are TRBV6-1 and TRBJ1-4; D is possibly TRBD1 (5 bases). There are 12 residues in the CDR3. The V and J ends lost 8 bases and 8 bases respectively, with 12 bases between them. CDR1 and CDR2 (germline): MNHNS, SASEGT. This CDR3 reads CASRAGGEKLFF. The CDR3 region has the DNA TGTGCCAGCCGGGCCGGGGGAGAAAAACTGTTTTTT.

This clone was detected a few times. Other DNA sequences in the same sample also yield this CDR3. This rearrangement joins TRBV7-2 to TRBJ2-5; D might be TRBD1 (7 bases). Trimming removed 5 bases at V and 2 bases at J, with 12 bases between. The germline CDR1 and CDR2 sequences are SGHTA and FQGNSA. This CDR3 is 14 amino acids long. In DNA, the CDR3 is TGTGCCAGCAGCCCTCCAGGGGGGCAAGAGACCCAGTACTTC. Protein: CASSPPGGQETQYF.

The J gene is TRBJ1-5, the V gene TRBV23-1, with TRBD1 matching over 8 bases. TRBV23-1 is an ORF for which the function is uncertain. V lost 8 bases, J lost 3 bases, and 12 bases stayed unmatched. This CDR3 spans 16 amino acids. The DNA of the CDR3 is TGCGCCAGCGGGTCCTGGACAGGGTCACACAATCAGCCCCAGCATTTT. Amino acids: CASGSWTGSHNQPQHF.

The chain is built from TRBV7-2 and TRBJ2-5; 7 bases agree with TRBD2. The trim removed 5 bases at V and 0 bases at J, leaving 3 bases unmatched. CDR3 length: 14 amino acids. From germline, CDR1 is SGHTA and CDR2 FQGNSA. The CDR3 here is CASSAGTNQETQYF. CDR3 bases: TGTGCCAGCAGCGCCGGGACTAACCAAGAGACCCAGTACTTC.

The CDR3 loop reads CASRVTGTGELFF. In nucleotides, the CDR3 is TGCGCCAGCAGGGTGACTGGCACCGGGGAGCTGTTTTTT. The rearrangement joins TRBV5-1 to TRBJ2-2; D is ambiguous. The V gene lost 5 bases and the J gene lost 4 bases, with 9 bases spanning the gap. Looked up from germline, CDR1 is SGHRS and CDR2 is YFSETQ. This CDR3 spans 13 amino acids.

The chain links TRBV29-1 to TRBJ2-7; TRBD1 matches 9 bases. CDR1 SQVTM and CDR2 ANQGSEA come from the germline V gene. The CDR3 covers 14 residues. V was pared by 4 bases and J by 3 bases, with 7 bases of the junction left unmatched. The CDR3 protein is CSVVKGQGSYEQYF. CDR3 sequence (DNA): TGCAGCGTTGTAAAAGGACAGGGGAGCTACGAGCAGTACTTC.

V is TRBV5-1 and J is TRBJ1-2, with 8 bases fitting TRBD1. Germline trimming cut 3 bases from V and 8 bases from J; bases unmatched to any gene: 18. CDR1 SGHRS and CDR2 YFSETQ come from the germline V gene. The CDR3 spans 17 residues. DNA for the CDR3: TGCGCCAGCAGCTCAAGCGACAGGGGTGGCGATGAGGACGGCTACACCTTC. Translated, it gives CASSSSDRGGDEDGYTF.